This T cell receptor beta chain was documented in a study of shared clonotypes between healthy human individuals. Germline CDR1 is MGHRA and CDR2 is YSYEKL. This CDR3 is built from 13 residues. The V end lost 8 bases, the J end lost 0 bases, and 11 bases lay between the germline ends. Data came from immunoSEQ multiplex PCR; TCRdb stores just in-frame clones and leaves some out. The repertoire holds some 1,600,000 clones, 98% seen once, with roughly 0.45% in the top ten. Source material: naive CD4+ T cells sorted from blood. The subset denotes: CD45RA+ positively selected. This TCR came from a man between 25 and 39 years old in good health. The V gene is TRBV4-1, the J gene TRBJ2-7; TRBD2 is a possible D gene (6 bases). The CDR3 here is CASGRGFSYEQYF. In DNA form, the CDR3 reads TGCGCCAGCGGGCGGGGTTTCTCCTACGAGCAGTACTTC.